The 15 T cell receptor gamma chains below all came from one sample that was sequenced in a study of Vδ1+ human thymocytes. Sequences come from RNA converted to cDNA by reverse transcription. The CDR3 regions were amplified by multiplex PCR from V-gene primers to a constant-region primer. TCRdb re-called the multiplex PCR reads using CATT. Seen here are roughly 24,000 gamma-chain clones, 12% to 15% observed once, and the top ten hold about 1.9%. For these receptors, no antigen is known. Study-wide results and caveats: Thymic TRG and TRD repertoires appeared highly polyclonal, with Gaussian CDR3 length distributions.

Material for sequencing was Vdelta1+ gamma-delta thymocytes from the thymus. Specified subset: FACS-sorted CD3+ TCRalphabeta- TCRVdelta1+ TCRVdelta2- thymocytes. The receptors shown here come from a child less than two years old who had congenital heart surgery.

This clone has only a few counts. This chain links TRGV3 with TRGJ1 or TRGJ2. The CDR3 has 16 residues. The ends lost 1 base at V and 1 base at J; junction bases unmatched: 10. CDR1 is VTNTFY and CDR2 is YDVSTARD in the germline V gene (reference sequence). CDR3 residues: CATWDRKSINYYKKLF. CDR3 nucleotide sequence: TGTGCCACCTGGGACAGAAAATCAATAAATTATTATAAGAAACTCTTT.

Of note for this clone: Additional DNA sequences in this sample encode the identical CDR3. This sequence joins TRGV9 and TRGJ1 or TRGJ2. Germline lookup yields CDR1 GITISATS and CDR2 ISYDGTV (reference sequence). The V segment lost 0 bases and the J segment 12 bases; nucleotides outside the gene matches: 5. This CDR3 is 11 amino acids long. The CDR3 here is CALWEVRGKLF. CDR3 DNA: TGTGCCTTGTGGGAGGTGCGTGGGAAACTCTTT.

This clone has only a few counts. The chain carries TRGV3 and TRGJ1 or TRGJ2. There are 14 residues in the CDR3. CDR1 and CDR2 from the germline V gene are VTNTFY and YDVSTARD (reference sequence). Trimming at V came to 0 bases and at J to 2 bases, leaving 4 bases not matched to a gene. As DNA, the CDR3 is TGTGCCACCTGGGACAGGGGGTATTATTATAAGAAACTCTTT. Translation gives CATWDRGYYYKKLF.

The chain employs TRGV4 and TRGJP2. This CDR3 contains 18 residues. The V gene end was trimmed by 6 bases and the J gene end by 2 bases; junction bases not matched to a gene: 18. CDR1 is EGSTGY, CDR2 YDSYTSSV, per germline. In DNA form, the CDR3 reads TGTGCCACCTGGAATGCCCCTTCCCGTCTCAGTAGTGATTGGATCAAGACGTTT. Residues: CATWNAPSRLSSDWIKTF.

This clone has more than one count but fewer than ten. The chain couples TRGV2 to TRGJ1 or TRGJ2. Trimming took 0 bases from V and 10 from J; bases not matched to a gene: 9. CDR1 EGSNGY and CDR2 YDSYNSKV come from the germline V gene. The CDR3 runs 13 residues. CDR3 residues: CATWDGQGSKKLF. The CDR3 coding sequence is TGTGCCACCTGGGACGGGCAGGGTTCCAAGAAACTCTTT.

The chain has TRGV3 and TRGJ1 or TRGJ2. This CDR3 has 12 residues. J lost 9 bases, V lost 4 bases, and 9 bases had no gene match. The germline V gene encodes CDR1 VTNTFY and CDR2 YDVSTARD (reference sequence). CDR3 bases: TGTGCCACCTGGGATAGGCTAATTAAGAAACTCTTT. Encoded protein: CATWDRLIKKLF.

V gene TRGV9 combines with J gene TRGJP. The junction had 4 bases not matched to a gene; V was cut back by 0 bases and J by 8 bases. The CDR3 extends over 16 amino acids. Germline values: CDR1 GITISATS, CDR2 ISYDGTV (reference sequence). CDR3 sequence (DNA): TGTGCCTTGTGGGAGGTGTGTAAGTTGGGCAAAAAAATCAAGGTATTT. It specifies CALWEVCKLGKKIKVF.

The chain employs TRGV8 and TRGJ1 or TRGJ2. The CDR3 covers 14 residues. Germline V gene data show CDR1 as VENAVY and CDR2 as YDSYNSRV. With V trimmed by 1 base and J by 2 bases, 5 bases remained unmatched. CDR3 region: CATWDRRHYYKKLF. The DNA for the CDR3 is TGTGCCACCTGGGATAGACGACATTATTATAAGAAACTCTTT.

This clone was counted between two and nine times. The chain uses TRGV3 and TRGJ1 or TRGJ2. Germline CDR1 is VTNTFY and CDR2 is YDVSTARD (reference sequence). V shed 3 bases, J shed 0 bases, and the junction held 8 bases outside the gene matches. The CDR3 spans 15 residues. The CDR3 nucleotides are TGTGCCACCTGGGACGGTCATGCGAATTATTATAAGAAACTCTTT. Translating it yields CATWDGHANYYKKLF.

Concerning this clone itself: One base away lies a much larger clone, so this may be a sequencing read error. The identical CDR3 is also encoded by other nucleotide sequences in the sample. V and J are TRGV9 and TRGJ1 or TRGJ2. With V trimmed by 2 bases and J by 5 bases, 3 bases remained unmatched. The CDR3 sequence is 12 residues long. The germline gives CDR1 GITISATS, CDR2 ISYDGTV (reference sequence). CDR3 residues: CALWEGNYKKLF. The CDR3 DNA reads TGTGCCTTGTGGGAGGGGAATTATAAGAAACTCTTT.

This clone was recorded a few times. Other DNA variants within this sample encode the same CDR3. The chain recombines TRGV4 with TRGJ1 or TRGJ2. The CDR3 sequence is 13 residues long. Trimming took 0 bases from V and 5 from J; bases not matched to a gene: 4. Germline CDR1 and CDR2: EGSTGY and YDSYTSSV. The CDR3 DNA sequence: TGTGCCACCTGGGATGGGCCAAATTATAAGAAACTCTTT. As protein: CATWDGPNYKKLF.

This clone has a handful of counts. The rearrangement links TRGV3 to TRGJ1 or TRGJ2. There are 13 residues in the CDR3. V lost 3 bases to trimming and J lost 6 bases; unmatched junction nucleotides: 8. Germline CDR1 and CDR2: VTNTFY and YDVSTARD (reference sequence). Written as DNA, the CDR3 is TGTGCCACCTGGGACGGGCAGGGTTATAAGAAACTCTTT. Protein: CATWDGQGYKKLF.

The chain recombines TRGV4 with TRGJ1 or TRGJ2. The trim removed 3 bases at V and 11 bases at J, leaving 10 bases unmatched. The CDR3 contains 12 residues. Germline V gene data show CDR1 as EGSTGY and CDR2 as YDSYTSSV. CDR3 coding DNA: TGTGCCACCTGGGATAGGGGAGTGGAGAAACTCTTT. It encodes CATWDRGVEKLF.

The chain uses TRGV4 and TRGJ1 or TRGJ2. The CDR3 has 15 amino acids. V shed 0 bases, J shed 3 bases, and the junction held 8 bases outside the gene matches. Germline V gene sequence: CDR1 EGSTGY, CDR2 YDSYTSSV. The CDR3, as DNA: TGTGCCACCTGGGATGGGCCAAGACCTTATTATAAGAAACTCTTT. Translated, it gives CATWDGPRPYYKKLF.

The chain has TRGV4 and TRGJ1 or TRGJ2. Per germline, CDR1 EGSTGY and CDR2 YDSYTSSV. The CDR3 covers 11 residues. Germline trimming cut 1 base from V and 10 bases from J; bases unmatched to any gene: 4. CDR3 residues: CATWDGKKKLF. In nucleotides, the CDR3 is TGTGCCACCTGGGATGGAAAAAAGAAACTCTTT.